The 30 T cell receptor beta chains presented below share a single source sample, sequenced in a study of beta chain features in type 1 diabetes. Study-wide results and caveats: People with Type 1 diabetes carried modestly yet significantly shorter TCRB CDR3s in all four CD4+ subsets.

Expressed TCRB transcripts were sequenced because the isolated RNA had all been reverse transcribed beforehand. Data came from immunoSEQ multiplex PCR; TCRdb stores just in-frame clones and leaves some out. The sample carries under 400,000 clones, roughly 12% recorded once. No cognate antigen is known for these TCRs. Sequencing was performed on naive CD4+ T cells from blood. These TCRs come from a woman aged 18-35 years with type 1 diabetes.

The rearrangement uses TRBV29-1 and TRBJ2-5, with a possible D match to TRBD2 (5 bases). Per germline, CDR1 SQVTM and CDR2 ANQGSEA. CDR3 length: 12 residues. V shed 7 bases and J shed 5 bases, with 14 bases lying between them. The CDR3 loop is CSGRRGTETQYF. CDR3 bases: TGCAGCGGCAGACGGGGTACGGAGACCCAGTACTTC.

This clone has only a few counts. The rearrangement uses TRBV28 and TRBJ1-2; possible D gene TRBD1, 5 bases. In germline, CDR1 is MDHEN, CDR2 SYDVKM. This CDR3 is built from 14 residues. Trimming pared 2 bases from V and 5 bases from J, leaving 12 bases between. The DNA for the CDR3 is TGTGCCAGCAGTTTACGGGAGGAGGGGTATGGCTACACCTTC. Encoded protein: CASSLREEGYGYTF.

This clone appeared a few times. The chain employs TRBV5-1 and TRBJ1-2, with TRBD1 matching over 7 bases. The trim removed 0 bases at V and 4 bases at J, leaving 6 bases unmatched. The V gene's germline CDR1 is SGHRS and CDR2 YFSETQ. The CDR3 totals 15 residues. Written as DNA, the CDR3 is TGCGCCAGCAGCTTGGGGGACAGAGACCTCTATGGCTACACCTTC. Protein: CASSLGDRDLYGYTF. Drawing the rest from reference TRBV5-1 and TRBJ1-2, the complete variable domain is KAGVTQTPRYLIKTRGQQVTLSCSPISGHRSVSWYQQTPGQGLQFLFEYFSETQRNKGNFPGRFSGRQFSNSRSEMNVSTLELGDSALYLCASSLGDRDLYGYTFGSGTRLTVV.

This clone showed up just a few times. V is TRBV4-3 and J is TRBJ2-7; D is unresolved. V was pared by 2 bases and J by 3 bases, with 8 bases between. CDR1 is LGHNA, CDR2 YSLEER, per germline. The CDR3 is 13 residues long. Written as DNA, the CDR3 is TGCGCCAGCAGCCAACGGCCGGGCTACGAGCAGTACTTC. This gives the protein CASSQRPGYEQYF.

The CDR3 spells CAWRTQGAPYEQYF. The CDR3, as DNA: TGTGCCTGGAGGACTCAGGGGGCCCCCTACGAGCAGTACTTC. The V gene is TRBV30, the J gene TRBJ2-5, with 8 bases matching TRBD1. The DNA end is more similar to TRBJ2-7, so the J call may be wrong. This CDR3 has 14 amino acids. Germline CDR1 and CDR2: GTSNPN and SVGIG (reference sequence).

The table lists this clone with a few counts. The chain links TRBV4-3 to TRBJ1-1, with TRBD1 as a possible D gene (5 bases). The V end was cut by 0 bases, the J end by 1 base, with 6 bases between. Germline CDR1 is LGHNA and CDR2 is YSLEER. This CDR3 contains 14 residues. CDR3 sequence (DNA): TGCGCCAGCAGCCAAGAGGGGGGGAACACTGAAGCTTTCTTT. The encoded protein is CASSQEGGNTEAFF.

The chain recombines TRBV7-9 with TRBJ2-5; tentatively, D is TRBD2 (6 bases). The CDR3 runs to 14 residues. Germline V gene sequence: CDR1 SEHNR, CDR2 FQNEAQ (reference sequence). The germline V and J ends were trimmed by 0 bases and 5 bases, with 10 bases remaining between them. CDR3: CASSLAAGRETQYF. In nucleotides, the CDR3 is TGTGCCAGCAGCTTAGCTGCGGGGAGGGAGACCCAGTACTTC.

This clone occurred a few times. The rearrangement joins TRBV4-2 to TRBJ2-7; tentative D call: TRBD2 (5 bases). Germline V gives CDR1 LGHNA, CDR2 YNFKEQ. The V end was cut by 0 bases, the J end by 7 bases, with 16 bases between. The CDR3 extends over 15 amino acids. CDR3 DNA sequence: TGTGCCAGCAGCCAAGATTCAGACTACCTTTGGGAGCAGTACTTC. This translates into CASSQDSDYLWEQYF.

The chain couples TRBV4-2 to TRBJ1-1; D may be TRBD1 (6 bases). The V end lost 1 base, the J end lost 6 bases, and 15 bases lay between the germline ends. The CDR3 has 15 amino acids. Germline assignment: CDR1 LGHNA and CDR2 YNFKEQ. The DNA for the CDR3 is TGTGCCAGCAGCCAAGGCCCCAGGGGCTCCTCTGAAGCTTTCTTT. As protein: CASSQGPRGSSEAFF.

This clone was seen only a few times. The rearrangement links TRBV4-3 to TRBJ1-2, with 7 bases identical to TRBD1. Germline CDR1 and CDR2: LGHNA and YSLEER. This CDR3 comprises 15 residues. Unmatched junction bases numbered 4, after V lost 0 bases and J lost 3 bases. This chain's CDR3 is CASSQDLRGDYGYTF. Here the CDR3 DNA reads TGCGCCAGCAGCCAAGATCTCAGGGGGGACTATGGCTACACCTTC.

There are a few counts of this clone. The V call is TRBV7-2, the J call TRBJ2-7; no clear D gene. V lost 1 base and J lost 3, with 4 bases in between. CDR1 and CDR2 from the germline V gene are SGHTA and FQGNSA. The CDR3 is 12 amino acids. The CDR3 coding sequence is TGTGCCAGCAGCTTAGGCAGCTACGAGCAGTACTTC. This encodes CASSLGSYEQYF.

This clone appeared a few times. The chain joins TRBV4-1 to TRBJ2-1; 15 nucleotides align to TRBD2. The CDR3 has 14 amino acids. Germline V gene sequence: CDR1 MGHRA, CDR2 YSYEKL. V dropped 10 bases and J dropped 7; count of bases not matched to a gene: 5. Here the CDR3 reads CATRTSGRVNEQFF. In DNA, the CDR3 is TGCGCCACCCGGACTAGCGGGAGGGTAAATGAGCAGTTCTTC.

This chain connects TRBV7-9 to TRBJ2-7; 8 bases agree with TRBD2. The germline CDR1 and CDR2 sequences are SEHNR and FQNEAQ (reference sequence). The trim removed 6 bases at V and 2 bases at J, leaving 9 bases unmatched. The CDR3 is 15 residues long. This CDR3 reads CASSHGRGAPYEQYF. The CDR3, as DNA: TGTGCCAGCAGTCACGGGCGGGGGGCCCCCTACGAGCAGTACTTC.

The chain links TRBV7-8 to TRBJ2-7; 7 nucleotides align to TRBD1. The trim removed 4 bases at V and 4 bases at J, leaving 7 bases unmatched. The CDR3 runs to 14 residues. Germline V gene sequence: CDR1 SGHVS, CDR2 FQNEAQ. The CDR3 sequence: CASSSRTGVYEQYF. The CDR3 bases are TGTGCCAGCAGCTCACGAACAGGGGTTTACGAGCAGTACTTC.

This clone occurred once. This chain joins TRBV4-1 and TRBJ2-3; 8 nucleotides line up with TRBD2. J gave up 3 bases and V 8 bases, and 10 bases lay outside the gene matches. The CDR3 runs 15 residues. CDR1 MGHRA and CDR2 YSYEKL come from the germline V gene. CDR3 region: CASERLAGGTDTQYF. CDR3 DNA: TGCGCCAGCGAGAGGCTAGCGGGCGGGACAGATACGCAGTATTTT.

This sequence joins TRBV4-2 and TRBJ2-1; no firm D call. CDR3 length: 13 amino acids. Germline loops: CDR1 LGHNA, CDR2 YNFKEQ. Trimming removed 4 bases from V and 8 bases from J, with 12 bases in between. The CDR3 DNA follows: TGTGCCAGCAGCCCCCCTAGGTGGGATGAGCAGTTCTTC. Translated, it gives CASSPPRWDEQFF.

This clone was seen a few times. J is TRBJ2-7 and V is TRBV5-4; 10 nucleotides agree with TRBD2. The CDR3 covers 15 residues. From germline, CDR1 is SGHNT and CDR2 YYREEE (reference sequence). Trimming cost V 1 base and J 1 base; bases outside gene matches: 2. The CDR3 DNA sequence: TGTGCCAGCAGCTTGCGAGCGGGGGGGTCCTACGAGCAGTACTTC. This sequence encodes CASSLRAGGSYEQYF.

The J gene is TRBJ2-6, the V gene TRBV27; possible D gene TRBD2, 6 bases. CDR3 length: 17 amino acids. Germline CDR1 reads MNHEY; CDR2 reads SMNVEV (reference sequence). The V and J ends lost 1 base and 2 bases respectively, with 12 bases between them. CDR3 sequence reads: CASSLFQGGTGANVLTF. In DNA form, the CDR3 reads TGTGCCAGCAGTTTATTCCAGGGAGGCACTGGGGCCAACGTCCTGACTTTC.

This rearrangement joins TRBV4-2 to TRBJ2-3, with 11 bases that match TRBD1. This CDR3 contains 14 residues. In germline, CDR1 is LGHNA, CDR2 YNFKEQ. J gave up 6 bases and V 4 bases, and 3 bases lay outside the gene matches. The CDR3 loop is CASSLRDRGDTQYF. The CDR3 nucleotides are TGTGCCAGCAGCCTCCGGGACAGGGGGGATACGCAGTATTTT.

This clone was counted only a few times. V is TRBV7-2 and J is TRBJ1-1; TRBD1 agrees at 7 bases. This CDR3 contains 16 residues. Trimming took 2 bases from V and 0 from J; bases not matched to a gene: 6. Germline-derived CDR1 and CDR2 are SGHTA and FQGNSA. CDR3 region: CASSLNPGQMNTEAFF. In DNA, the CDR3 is TGTGCCAGCAGCTTAAACCCGGGACAGATGAACACTGAAGCTTTCTTT.

As DNA, the CDR3 is TGCGCCAGCAGCTTTCTCGGGGAGACCCAGTACTTC. It yields the protein CASSFLGETQYF. The gene calls are TRBV5-1 and TRBJ2-5; D gene unclear. From germline, CDR1 is SGHRS and CDR2 YFSETQ. V dropped 2 bases and J dropped 5 bases, with 7 bases sitting between them. The length of the CDR3 is 12 residues. The full variable domain, in which reference TRBV5-1 and TRBJ2-5 provide the parts outside the CDR3, is KAGVTQTPRYLIKTRGQQVTLSCSPISGHRSVSWYQQTPGQGLQFLFEYFSETQRNKGNFPGRFSGRQFSNSRSEMNVSTLELGDSALYLCASSFLGETQYFGPGTRLLVL.

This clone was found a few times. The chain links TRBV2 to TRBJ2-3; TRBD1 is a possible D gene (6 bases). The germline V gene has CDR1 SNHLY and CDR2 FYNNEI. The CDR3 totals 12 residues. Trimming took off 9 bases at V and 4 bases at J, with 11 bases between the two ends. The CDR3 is CASSSGADTQYF. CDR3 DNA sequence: TGTGCCAGTAGCTCAGGGGCAGATACGCAGTATTTT.

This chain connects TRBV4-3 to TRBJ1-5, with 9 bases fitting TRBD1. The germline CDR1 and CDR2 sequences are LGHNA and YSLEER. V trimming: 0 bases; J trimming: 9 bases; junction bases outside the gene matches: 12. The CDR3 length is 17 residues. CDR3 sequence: CASSQEFPDRGYSPQHF. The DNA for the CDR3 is TGCGCCAGCAGCCAAGAGTTCCCGGACAGGGGATATTCGCCCCAGCATTTT.

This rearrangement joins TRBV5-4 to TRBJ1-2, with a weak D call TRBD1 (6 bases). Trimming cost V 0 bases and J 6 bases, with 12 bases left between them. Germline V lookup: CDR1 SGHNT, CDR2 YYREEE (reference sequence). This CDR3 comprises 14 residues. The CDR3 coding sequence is TGTGCCAGCAGCTTGGAAGCAGGGGATGATGGCTACACCTTC. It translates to CASSLEAGDDGYTF.

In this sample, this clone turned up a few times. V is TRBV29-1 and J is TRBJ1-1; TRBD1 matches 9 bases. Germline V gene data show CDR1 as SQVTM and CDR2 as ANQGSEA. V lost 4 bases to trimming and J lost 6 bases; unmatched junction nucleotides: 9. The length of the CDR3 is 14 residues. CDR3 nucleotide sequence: TGCAGCGTTGGATCCGGGACAGGGAGCGCTGAAGCTTTCTTT. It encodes CSVGSGTGSAEAFF.

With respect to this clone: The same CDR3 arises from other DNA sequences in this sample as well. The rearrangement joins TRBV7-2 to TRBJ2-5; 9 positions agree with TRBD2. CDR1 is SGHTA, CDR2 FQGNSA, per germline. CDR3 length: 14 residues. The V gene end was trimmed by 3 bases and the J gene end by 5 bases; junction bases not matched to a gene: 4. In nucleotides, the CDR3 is TGTGCCAGCAGCTTCGGGACTAGCAGGGAGACCCAGTACTTC. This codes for CASSFGTSRETQYF.

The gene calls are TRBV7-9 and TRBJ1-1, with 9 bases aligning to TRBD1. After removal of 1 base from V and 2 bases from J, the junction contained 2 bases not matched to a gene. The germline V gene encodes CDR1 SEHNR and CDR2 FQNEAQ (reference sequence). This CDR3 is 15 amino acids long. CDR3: CASSLGDRDNTEAFF. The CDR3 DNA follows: TGTGCCAGCAGCTTAGGGGACAGGGACAACACTGAAGCTTTCTTT.

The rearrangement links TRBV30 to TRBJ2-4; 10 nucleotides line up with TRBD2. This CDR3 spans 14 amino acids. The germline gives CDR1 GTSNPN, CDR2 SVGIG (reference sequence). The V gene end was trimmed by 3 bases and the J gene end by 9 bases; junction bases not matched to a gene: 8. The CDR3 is CAWREAGGSIIQYF. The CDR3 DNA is TGTGCCTGGAGAGAAGCGGGAGGGAGTATCATTCAGTACTTC.

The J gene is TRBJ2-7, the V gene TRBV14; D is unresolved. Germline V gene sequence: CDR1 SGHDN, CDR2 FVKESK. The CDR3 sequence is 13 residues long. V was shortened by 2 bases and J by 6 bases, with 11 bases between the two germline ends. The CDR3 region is CASSQIELSEQYF. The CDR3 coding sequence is TGTGCCAGCAGCCAAATCGAACTATCCGAGCAGTACTTC. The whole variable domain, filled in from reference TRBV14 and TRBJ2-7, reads EAGVTQFPSHSVIEKGQTVTLRCDPISGHDNLYWYRRVMGKEIKFLLHFVKESKQDESGMPNNRFLAERTGGTYSTLKVQPAELEDSGVYFCASSQIELSEQYFGPGTRLTVT.

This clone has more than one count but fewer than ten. CDR3: CASSAGGGDTGELFF. In DNA, the CDR3 is TGTGCCAGCAGCGCGGGAGGAGGCGACACCGGGGAGCTGTTTTTT. The V and J genes are TRBV7-3 and TRBJ2-2, with 8 bases fitting TRBD2. The germline V gene encodes CDR1 SGHTA and CDR2 FQGTGA. The J segment lost 3 bases and the V segment lost 5 bases, leaving 5 bases of the junction unmatched. This CDR3 contains 15 residues.